This T cell receptor beta chain is from a study of blood T cell repertoires in COVID-19. Study-level information: PBMCs, B-cell-depleted T cells, or T cells provided the cDNA or gDNA that made up the material.

Study processing details: By means of reference gene primer amplification, nucleated cell counts were estimated. TCRdb keeps only in-frame clones here, not all; method: immunoSEQ multiplex PCR. V and J calls and clone size come straight from that table; D and trimming were deduced from the DNA. The sample has roughly 250,000 clones, 88% seen once; the top ten hold under 2.5%. Germline CDR1 reads MDHEN; CDR2 reads SYDVKM. CDR3 size: 16 residues. Trimming removed 5 bases from V and 5 bases from J; junction bases left unmatched: 6. This clone showed up just once. The chain couples TRBV28 to TRBJ2-2, with TRBD2 matching 12 bases. This clonotype originated in a woman aged 40 to 50 who had recovered from COVID-19. The specimen was peripheral blood. In nucleotides, the CDR3 is TGTGCCAGCAGTCGACTAGCGGGAGATGGGACCGGGGAGCTGTTTTTT. It specifies CASSRLAGDGTGELFF.